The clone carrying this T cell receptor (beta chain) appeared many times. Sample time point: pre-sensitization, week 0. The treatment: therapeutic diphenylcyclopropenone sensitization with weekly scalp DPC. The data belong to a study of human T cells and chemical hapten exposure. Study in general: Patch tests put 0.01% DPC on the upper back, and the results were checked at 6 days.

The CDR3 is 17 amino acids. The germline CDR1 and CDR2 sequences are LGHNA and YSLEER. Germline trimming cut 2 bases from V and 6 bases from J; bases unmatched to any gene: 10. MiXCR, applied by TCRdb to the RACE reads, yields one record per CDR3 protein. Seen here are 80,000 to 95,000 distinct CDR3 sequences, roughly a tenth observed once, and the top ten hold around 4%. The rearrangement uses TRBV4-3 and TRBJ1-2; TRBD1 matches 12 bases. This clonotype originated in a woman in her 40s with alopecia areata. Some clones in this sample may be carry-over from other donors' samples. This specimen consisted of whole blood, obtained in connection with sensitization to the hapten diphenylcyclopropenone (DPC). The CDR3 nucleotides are TGCGCCAGCAGCCAATTGGGAGCCGGGACAGGGGGCAATGGCTACACCTTC. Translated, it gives CASSQLGAGTGGNGYTF.